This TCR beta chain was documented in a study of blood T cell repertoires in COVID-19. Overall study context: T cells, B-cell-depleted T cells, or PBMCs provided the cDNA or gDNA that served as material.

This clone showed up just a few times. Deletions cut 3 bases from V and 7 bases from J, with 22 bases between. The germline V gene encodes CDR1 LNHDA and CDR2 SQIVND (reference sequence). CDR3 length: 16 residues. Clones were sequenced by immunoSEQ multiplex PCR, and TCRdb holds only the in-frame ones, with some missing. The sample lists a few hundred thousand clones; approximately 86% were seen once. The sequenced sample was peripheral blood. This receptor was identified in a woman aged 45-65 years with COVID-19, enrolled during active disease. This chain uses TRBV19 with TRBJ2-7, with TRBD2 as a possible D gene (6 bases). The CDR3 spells CASSMEGPVSGREQYV. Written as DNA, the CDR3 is TGTGCCAGTAGTATGGAGGGGCCTGTAAGCGGAAGGGAGCAGTACGTC.